The 27 T cell receptor beta chains below were found in one sample sequenced in a study of shared clonotypes between healthy human individuals. Profiling relied on immunoSEQ multiplex PCR, and the TCRdb table lists in-frame clones only, not all of them. Of approximately 2,200,000 clones in the sample, about 92% are singletons; the top ten hold around 1.7%. The naive CD8 population came from CD45RO-negative cells selected for CCR7, without terminally differentiated effector memory CD45RA+ cells. Sequenced input: naive CD8+ T cells from PBMCs. These receptors all stem from a man aged 18 to 29 in good health. Some clones in this sample may be carry-over from other donors' samples.

The chain uses TRBV27 and TRBJ2-5, with 8 bases matching TRBD1. CDR3 length: 13 amino acids. Trimming removed 3 bases from V and 6 bases from J; junction bases left unmatched: 3. Germline CDR1 reads MNHEY; CDR2 reads SMNVEV (reference sequence). Here the CDR3 reads CASSLRDRQTQYF. CDR3 sequence (DNA): TGTGCCAGCAGTTTGCGGGACAGGCAGACCCAGTACTTC.

The rearrangement joins TRBV28 to TRBJ1-2; 7 bases match TRBD1. The CDR3 runs to 14 residues. V was pared by 8 bases and J by 3 bases, with 9 bases of the junction left unmatched. Germline V gene sequence: CDR1 MDHEN, CDR2 SYDVKM. The CDR3 sequence: CASGTQRGHYGYTF. CDR3 sequence (DNA): TGTGCCAGCGGGACACAGAGGGGGCACTATGGCTACACCTTC.

J is TRBJ1-6 and V is TRBV5-6, with unresolved D. CDR3 length equals 15 residues. Germline V lookup: CDR1 SGHDT, CDR2 YYEEEE. V gave up 2 bases and J gave up 6 bases, with 12 bases separating them. In DNA, the CDR3 is TGTGCCAGCAGCTTTCTTACAGAAAGTAATTCACCCCTCCACTTT. It specifies CASSFLTESNSPLHF. Based on the CDR3 plus reference TRBV5-6 and TRBJ1-6, the full variable domain is DAGVTQSPTHLIKTRGQQVTLRCSPKSGHDTVSWYQQALGQGPQFIFQYYEEEERQRGNFPDRFSGHQFPNYSSELNVNALLLGDSALYLCASSFLTESNSPLHFGNGTRLTVT.

The rearrangement links TRBV28 to TRBJ2-2; D is undetermined. CDR1 and CDR2 (germline): MDHEN, SYDVKM. The CDR3 loop spans 15 amino acids. The V gene lost 3 bases and the J gene lost 8 bases, with 16 bases spanning the gap. Here the CDR3 reads CASSFPHAPRGELFF. In DNA, the CDR3 is TGTGCCAGCAGTTTTCCCCACGCCCCGCGAGGGGAGCTGTTTTTT.

V and J are TRBV1 and TRBJ1-1. TRBV1 is termed a pseudogene. This CDR3 region has 14 residues. The CDR3 region is CTSSQGRENTEAFF. In nucleotides, the CDR3 is TGCACCAGCAGCCAGGGACGGGAGAACACTGAAGCTTTCTTT.

In regard to this clone: The sample holds other DNA sequences that translate to the same CDR3. This chain joins TRBV28 and TRBJ1-2; no clear D gene. CDR1 is MDHEN, CDR2 SYDVKM, per germline. V dropped 5 bases and J dropped 0 bases, with 7 bases sitting between them. The CDR3 consists of 13 residues. The CDR3 coding sequence is TGTGCCAGCAGTCCCACAGCTAACTATGGCTACACCTTC. It yields the protein CASSPTANYGYTF.

Written as DNA, the CDR3 is TGTGCTAGTGGTTTTGGGGCTAGAAGGATGAATGAGCAGTTCTTC. This sequence encodes CASGFGARRMNEQFF. The rearrangement joins TRBV12-5 to TRBJ2-1, with D maybe TRBD1 (5 bases). There are 15 residues in the CDR3. Trimming shortened V by 3 bases and J by 7 bases, and 16 bases separated the two germline ends. Germline lookup yields CDR1 LGHNT and CDR2 FRNRAP.

This clone has just a few counts. CDR3 residues: CASQSFGTEAFF. In DNA form, the CDR3 reads TGTGCCTCACAGTCGTTCGGAACTGAAGCTTTCTTT. V usage is TRBV19 and J usage is TRBJ1-1; no firm D call. Germline values: CDR1 LNHDA, CDR2 SQIVND (reference sequence). V lost 11 bases and J lost 5, with 15 bases in between. This CDR3 is 12 amino acids long.

This rearrangement joins TRBV6-1 to TRBJ1-2, with D hard to call. Germline CDR1 reads MNHNS; CDR2 reads SASEGT. The CDR3 runs 18 residues. V was shortened by 4 bases and J by 5 bases, with 26 bases between the two germline ends. The CDR3 region is CASSGAFGRGSYPYGYTF. Written as DNA, the CDR3 is TGTGCCAGCAGTGGGGCCTTCGGTCGGGGATCCTACCCTTATGGCTACACCTTC.

In the case of this clone: The sample carries other DNA sequences with the same CDR3. The chain uses TRBV29-1 and TRBJ2-7, with D perhaps matching TRBD2 (6 bases). The V gene's germline CDR1 is SQVTM and CDR2 ANQGSEA. The V and J ends lost 7 bases and 1 base respectively, with 11 bases between them. The CDR3 extends over 12 amino acids. The CDR3 loop reads CSAGTPSYEQYF. In DNA form, the CDR3 reads TGCAGCGCCGGGACTCCGTCCTACGAGCAGTACTTC.

The chain joins TRBV6-6 to TRBJ2-2, with 7 bases lining up with TRBD2. After removal of 7 bases from V and 5 bases from J, the junction contained 13 bases not matched to a gene. The CDR3 extends over 16 amino acids. The V gene's germline CDR1 is MNHNY and CDR2 SVGAGI (reference sequence). The CDR3, as DNA: TGTGCCAGCACTCCGCAAACTAGCGCGAGGACCGGGGAGCTGTTTTTT. Translating it yields CASTPQTSARTGELFF.

This chain uses TRBV9 with TRBJ2-3; 11 bases agree with TRBD2. V trimming: 0 bases; J trimming: 1 base; junction bases outside the gene matches: 7. Germline V CDR1 and CDR2: SGDLS, YYNGEE. The CDR3 is 18 amino acids. CDR3 sequence (DNA): TGTGCCAGCAGCGTAGGGAATCTAGCGGGAGGTGGCACAGATACGCAGTATTTT. This codes for CASSVGNLAGGGTDTQYF. The variable domain in full, with the rest retrieved from reference TRBV9 and TRBJ2-3, is DSGVTQTPKHLITATGQRVTLRCSPRSGDLSVYWYQQSLDQGLQFLIQYYNGEERAKGNILERFSAQQFPDLHSELNLSSLELGDSALYFCASSVGNLAGGGTDTQYFGPGTRLTVL.

Regarding this clone: Other DNA sequences in the same sample also yield this CDR3. The chain employs TRBV7-9 and TRBJ2-7; D unresolved. This CDR3 comprises 12 residues. Trimming removed 5 bases from V and 2 bases from J, with 7 bases in between. Germline assignment: CDR1 SEHNR and CDR2 FQNEAQ (reference sequence). The CDR3, as DNA: TGTGCCAGCAGCCAAGGAACCTACGAGCAGTACTTC. Residues: CASSQGTYEQYF.

Here the CDR3 DNA reads TGTGCCAGCAGCCGGGGACTAGCGGGAGATACGCAGTATTTT. It specifies CASSRGLAGDTQYF. This chain uses TRBV7-7 with TRBJ2-3, with TRBD2 identical over 12 bases. The CDR3 length is 14 residues. J lost 5 bases, V lost 5 bases, and 2 bases had no gene match. Germline V gives CDR1 SSHAT, CDR2 FNYEAQ (reference sequence).

With regard to this clone: This same CDR3 is encoded by further DNA sequences in the sample. The gene calls are TRBV27 and TRBJ1-1; D may be TRBD1 (5 bases). V dropped 3 bases and J dropped 3 bases, with 8 bases sitting between them. The germline V gene has CDR1 MNHEY and CDR2 SMNVEV (reference sequence). This CDR3 has 13 amino acids. The CDR3 sequence is CASSFSRDTEAFF. For the CDR3, the DNA is TGTGCCAGCAGTTTCTCCAGGGACACTGAAGCTTTCTTT.

This chain uses TRBV15 with TRBJ1-1, with 10 bases identical to TRBD1. The CDR3 consists of 14 residues. Germline CDR1 LNHNV, CDR2 YYDKDF (reference sequence). V was pared by 3 bases and J by 5 bases, with 3 bases of the junction left unmatched. The CDR3 DNA follows: TGTGCCACCAGCAGCAGACAGGGGGCGACTGAAGCTTTCTTT. Translated, it gives CATSSRQGATEAFF. Drawing the rest from reference TRBV15 and TRBJ1-1, the complete variable domain is DAMVIQNPRYQVTQFGKPVTLSCSQTLNHNVMYWYQQKSSQAPKLLFHYYDKDFNNEADTPDNFQSRRPNTSFCFLDIRSPGLGDTAMYLCATSSRQGATEAFFGQGTRLTVV.

The chain joins TRBV27 to TRBJ2-7; possible D gene TRBD1, 6 bases. Trimming took 6 bases from V and 0 from J, leaving 15 bases between them. Germline CDR1 MNHEY, CDR2 SMNVEV (reference sequence). The CDR3 covers 15 residues. CDR3 region: CASSLVGASSYEQYF. CDR3 nucleotide sequence: TGTGCCAGCAGCCTGGTGGGGGCCAGCTCCTACGAGCAGTACTTC.

This chain joins TRBV19 and TRBJ1-4; 9 bases map to TRBD1. V lost 5 bases and J lost 4; bases outside the gene matches: 5. Germline assignment: CDR1 LNHDA and CDR2 SQIVND (reference sequence). The CDR3 is 15 residues long. CDR3 DNA: TGTGCCAGTAGTCCCGGGACAGGGCGTAATGAAAAACTGTTTTTT. Its translation is CASSPGTGRNEKLFF.

As for this clone: Other DNA variants within this sample encode the same CDR3. V and J are TRBV5-1 and TRBJ1-1; TRBD1 matches 9 bases. With V trimmed by 3 bases and J by 2 bases, 2 bases remained unmatched. Germline V gene data show CDR1 as SGHRS and CDR2 as YFSETQ. This CDR3 spans 14 amino acids. Written as DNA, the CDR3 is TGCGCCAGCAGCTGGACAGGGGTTAACACTGAAGCTTTCTTT. Translating gives CASSWTGVNTEAFF.

The chain couples TRBV7-9 to TRBJ2-3; a possible D gene is TRBD2 (6 bases). This CDR3 contains 14 residues. Germline-derived CDR1 and CDR2 are SEHNR and FQNEAQ (reference sequence). Trimming shortened V by 7 bases and J by 0 bases, and 11 bases separated the two germline ends. For the CDR3, the DNA is TGTGCCAGCACCTCCGGGAGAAGCACAGATACGCAGTATTTT. Encoded protein: CASTSGRSTDTQYF.

This rearrangement joins TRBV7-9 to TRBJ2-7; D is uncertain. Trimming stripped 6 bases from V and 2 bases from J, with 14 bases between. The CDR3 spans 14 residues. Germline CDR1 reads SEHNR; CDR2 reads FQNEAQ (reference sequence). CDR3 in DNA: TGTGCCAGCAGTCGATCGACTGTTCCCTACGAGCAGTACTTC. Its protein is CASSRSTVPYEQYF.

V gene TRBV7-8 combines with J gene TRBJ2-7; 8 positions match TRBD1. V lost 5 bases to trimming and J lost 3 bases; unmatched junction nucleotides: 15. Germline CDR1 reads SGHVS; CDR2 reads FQNEAQ. This CDR3 contains 17 residues. The CDR3 bases are TGTGCCAGCAGCAAAGGACCGGGACAGGATTTCGGCTACGAGCAGTACTTC. Amino acids: CASSKGPGQDFGYEQYF.

The rearrangement uses TRBV5-1 and TRBJ2-6; no definite D call. Germline loops: CDR1 SGHRS, CDR2 YFSETQ. The CDR3 totals 16 residues. The ends were cut back, 7 bases at V and 2 bases at J, with 16 bases in the middle. This CDR3 is CASAASEEPGANVLTF. The CDR3 coding sequence is TGCGCCAGCGCGGCTTCAGAAGAACCTGGGGCCAACGTCCTGACTTTC.

This clone was detected a few times. The gene calls are TRBV29-1 and TRBJ1-1; a weak D match, TRBD1 (5 bases). CDR1 is SQVTM, CDR2 ANQGSEA, per germline. This CDR3 region has 11 residues. V lost 6 bases to trimming and J lost 6 bases, with 11 bases between them. The CDR3 DNA is TGCAGCGTCCCACGGGGGGCTGAAGCTTTCTTT. Amino acids: CSVPRGAEAFF.

The chain joins TRBV19 to TRBJ2-3; 7 bases align to TRBD2. Germline loops: CDR1 LNHDA, CDR2 SQIVND (reference sequence). V was pared by 5 bases and J by 8 bases, with 10 bases of the junction left unmatched. CDR3 length equals 14 residues. The CDR3 is CASSPTAGMVTQYF. The CDR3 DNA reads as TGTGCCAGTAGTCCTACAGCGGGAATGGTTACGCAGTATTTT.

The chain joins TRBV5-8 to TRBJ1-1; TRBD1 is a possible D gene (5 bases). V shed 0 bases and J shed 1 base, with 13 bases lying between them. CDR1 SGHTS and CDR2 YDEGEE come from the germline V gene. The CDR3 totals 16 residues. The CDR3 DNA reads TGTGCCAGCAGCTTGGCCAGGGTTAGTGGGAACACTGAAGCTTTCTTT. As protein: CASSLARVSGNTEAFF.

The chain combines TRBV7-7 with TRBJ2-5; the match to TRBD2 covers 8 bases. Germline lookup yields CDR1 SSHAT and CDR2 FNYEAQ (reference sequence). Trimming removed 1 base from V and 4 bases from J; junction bases left unmatched: 5. The CDR3 is 15 amino acids. This CDR3 is CASSLGSGTRETQYF. The CDR3 DNA follows: TGTGCCAGCAGCTTAGGTAGCGGGACCCGAGAGACCCAGTACTTC. Based on the CDR3 plus reference TRBV7-7 and TRBJ2-5, the full variable domain is GAGVSQSPRYKVTKRGQDVTLRCDPISSHATLYWYQQALGQGPEFLTYFNYEAQPDKSGLPSDRFSAERPEGSISTLTIQRTEQRDSAMYRCASSLGSGTRETQYFGPGTRLLVL.